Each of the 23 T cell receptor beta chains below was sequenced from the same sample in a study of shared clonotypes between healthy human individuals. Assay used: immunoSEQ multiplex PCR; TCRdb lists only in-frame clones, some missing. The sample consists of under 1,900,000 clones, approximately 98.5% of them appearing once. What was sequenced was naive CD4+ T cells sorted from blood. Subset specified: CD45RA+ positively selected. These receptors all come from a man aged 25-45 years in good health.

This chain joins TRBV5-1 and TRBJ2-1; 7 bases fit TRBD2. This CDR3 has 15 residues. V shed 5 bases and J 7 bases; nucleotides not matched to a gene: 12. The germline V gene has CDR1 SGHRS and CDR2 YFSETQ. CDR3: CASSPRRGSANEQFF. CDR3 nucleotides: TGCGCCAGCAGTCCCCGCCGCGGGAGTGCTAATGAGCAGTTCTTC. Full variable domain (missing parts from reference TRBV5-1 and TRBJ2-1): KAGVTQTPRYLIKTRGQQVTLSCSPISGHRSVSWYQQTPGQGLQFLFEYFSETQRNKGNFPGRFSGRQFSNSRSEMNVSTLELGDSALYLCASSPRRGSANEQFFGPGTRLTVL.

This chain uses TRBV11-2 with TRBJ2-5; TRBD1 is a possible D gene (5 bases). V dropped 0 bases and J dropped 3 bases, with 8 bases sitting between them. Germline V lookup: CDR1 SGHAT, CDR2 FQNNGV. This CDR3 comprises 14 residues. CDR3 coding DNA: TGTGCCAGCAGCTTAGAGAGACAGAAAGAGACCCAGTACTTC. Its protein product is CASSLERQKETQYF.

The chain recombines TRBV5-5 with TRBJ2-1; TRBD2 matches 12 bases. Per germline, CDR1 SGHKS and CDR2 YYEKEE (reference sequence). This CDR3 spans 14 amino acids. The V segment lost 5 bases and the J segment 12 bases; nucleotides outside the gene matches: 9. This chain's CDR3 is CASSLTSGSPGQFF. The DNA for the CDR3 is TGTGCCAGCAGTCTGACTAGCGGGAGTCCGGGGCAGTTCTTC.

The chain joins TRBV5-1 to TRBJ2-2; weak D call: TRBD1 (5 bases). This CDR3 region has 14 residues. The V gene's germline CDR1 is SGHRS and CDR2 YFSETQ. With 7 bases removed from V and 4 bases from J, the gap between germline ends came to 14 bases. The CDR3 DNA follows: TGCGCCAGCCAACTGGGGCCGGGCACCGGGGAGCTGTTTTTT. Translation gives CASQLGPGTGELFF.

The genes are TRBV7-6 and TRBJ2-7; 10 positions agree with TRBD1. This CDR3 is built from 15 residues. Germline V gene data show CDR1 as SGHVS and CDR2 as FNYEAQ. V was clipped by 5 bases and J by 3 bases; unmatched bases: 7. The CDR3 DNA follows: TGTGCCAGCAGCACCGACAGGGGGCCCTTCTACGAGCAGTACTTC. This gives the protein CASSTDRGPFYEQYF. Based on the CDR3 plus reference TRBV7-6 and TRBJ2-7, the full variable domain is GAGVSQSPRYKVTKRGQDVALRCDPISGHVSLYWYRQALGQGPEFLTYFNYEAQQDKSGLPNDRFSAERPEGSISTLTIQRTEQRDSAMYRCASSTDRGPFYEQYFGPGTRLTVT.

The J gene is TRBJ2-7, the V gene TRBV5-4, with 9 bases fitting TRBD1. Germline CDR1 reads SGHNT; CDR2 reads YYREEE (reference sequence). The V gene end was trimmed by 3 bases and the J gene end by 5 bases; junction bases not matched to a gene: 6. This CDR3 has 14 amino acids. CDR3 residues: CASSSRDRVNEQYF. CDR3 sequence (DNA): TGTGCCAGCAGCTCCCGGGACAGGGTCAACGAGCAGTACTTC. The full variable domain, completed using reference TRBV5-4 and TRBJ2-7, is ETGVTQSPTHLIKTRGQQVTLRCSSQSGHNTVSWYQQALGQGPQFIFQYYREEENGRGNFPPRFSGLQFPNYSSELNVNALELDDSALYLCASSSRDRVNEQYFGPGTRLTVT.

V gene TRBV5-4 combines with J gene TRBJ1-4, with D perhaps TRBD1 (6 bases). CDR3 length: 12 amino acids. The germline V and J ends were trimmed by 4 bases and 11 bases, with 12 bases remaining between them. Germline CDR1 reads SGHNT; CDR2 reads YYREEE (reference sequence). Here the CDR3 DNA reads TGTGCCAGCAGCCCTAGGGGGGGCAAACTGTTTTTT. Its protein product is CASSPRGGKLFF. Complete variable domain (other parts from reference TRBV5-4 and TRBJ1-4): ETGVTQSPTHLIKTRGQQVTLRCSSQSGHNTVSWYQQALGQGPQFIFQYYREEENGRGNFPPRFSGLQFPNYSSELNVNALELDDSALYLCASSPRGGKLFFGSGTQLSVL.

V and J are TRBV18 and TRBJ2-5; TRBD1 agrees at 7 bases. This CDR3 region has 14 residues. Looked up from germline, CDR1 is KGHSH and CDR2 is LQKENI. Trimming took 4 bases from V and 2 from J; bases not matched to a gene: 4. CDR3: CASSHTTGQETQYF. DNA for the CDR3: TGTGCCAGCTCACATACGACAGGGCAAGAGACCCAGTACTTC.

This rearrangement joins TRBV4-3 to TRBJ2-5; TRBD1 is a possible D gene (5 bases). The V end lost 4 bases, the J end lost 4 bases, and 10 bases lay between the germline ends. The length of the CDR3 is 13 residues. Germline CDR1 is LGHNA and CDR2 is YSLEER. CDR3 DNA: TGCGCCAGCAGCCTAAGGGGCCGAGAGACCCAGTACTTC. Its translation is CASSLRGRETQYF.

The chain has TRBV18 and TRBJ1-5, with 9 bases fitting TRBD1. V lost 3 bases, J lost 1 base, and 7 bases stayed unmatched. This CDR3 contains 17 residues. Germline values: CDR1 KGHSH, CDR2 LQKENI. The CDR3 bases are TGTGCCAGCTCACCGTCATTGACAGGGGGAAGCAATCAGCCCCAGCATTTT. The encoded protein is CASSPSLTGGSNQPQHF.

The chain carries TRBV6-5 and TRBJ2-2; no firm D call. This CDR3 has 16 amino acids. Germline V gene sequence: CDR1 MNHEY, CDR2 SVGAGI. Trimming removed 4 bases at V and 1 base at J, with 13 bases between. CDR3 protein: CASSSPAGRNTGELFF. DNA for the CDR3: TGTGCCAGCAGTTCCCCGGCAGGAAGGAACACCGGGGAGCTGTTTTTT.

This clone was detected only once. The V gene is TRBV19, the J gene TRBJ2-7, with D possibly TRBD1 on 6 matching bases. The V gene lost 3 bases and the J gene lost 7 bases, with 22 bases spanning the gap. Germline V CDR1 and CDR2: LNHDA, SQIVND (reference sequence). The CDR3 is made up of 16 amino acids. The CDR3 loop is CASSMGRDKVYGEQYF. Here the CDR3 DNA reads TGTGCCAGTAGTATGGGCCGGGACAAAGTTTACGGGGAGCAGTACTTC.

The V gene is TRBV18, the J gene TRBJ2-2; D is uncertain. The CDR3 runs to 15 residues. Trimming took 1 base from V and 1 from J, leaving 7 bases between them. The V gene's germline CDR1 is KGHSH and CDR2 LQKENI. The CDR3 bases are TGTGCCAGCTCACCACGGGTCCTGAACACCGGGGAGCTGTTTTTT. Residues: CASSPRVLNTGELFF. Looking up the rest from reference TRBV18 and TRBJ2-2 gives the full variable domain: NAGVMQNPRHLVRRRGQEARLRCSPMKGHSHVYWYRQLPEEGLKFMVYLQKENIIDESGMPKERFSAEFPKEGPSILRIQQVVRGDSAAYFCASSPRVLNTGELFFGEGSRLTVL.

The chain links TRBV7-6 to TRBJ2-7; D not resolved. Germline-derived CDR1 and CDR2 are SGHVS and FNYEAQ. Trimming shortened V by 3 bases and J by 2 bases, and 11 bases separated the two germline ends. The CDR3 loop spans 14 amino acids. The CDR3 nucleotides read TGTGCCAGCAGCTTGGGTCCGAACACCTACGAGCAGTACTTC. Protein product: CASSLGPNTYEQYF. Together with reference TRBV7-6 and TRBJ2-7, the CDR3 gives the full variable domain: GAGVSQSPRYKVTKRGQDVALRCDPISGHVSLYWYRQALGQGPEFLTYFNYEAQQDKSGLPNDRFSAERPEGSISTLTIQRTEQRDSAMYRCASSLGPNTYEQYFGPGTRLTVT.

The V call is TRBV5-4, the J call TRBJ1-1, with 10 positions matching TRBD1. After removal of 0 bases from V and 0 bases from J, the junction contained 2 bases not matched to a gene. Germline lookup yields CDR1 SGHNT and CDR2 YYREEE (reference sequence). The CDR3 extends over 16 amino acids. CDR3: CASSLGQGAMNTEAFF. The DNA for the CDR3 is TGTGCCAGCAGCTTGGGACAGGGGGCTATGAACACTGAAGCTTTCTTT.

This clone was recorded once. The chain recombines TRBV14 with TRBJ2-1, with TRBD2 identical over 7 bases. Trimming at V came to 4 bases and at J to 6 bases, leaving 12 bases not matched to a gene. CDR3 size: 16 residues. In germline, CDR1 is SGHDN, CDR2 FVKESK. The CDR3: CASSLTLGGPRNEQFF. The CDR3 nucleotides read TGTGCCAGCAGCCTGACCTTGGGAGGGCCTCGCAATGAGCAGTTCTTC.

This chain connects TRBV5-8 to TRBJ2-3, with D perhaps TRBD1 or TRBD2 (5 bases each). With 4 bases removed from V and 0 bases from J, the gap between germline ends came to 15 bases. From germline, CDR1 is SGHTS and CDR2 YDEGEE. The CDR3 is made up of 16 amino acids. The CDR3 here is CASSPLAGSSTDTQYF. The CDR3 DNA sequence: TGTGCCAGCAGCCCTCTAGCAGGGTCTAGCACAGATACGCAGTATTTT.

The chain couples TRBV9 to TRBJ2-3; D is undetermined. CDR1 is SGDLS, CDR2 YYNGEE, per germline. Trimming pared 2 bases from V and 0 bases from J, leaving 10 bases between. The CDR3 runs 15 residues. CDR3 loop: CASSVYPASTDTQYF. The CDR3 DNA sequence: TGTGCCAGCAGCGTCTACCCGGCTAGCACAGATACGCAGTATTTT.

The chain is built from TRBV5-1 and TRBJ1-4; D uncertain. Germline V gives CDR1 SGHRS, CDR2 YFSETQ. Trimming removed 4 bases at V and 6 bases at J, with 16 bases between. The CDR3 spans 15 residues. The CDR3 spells CASSPGPNQYEKLFF. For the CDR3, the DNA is TGCGCCAGCAGCCCAGGACCAAACCAGTATGAAAAACTGTTTTTT.

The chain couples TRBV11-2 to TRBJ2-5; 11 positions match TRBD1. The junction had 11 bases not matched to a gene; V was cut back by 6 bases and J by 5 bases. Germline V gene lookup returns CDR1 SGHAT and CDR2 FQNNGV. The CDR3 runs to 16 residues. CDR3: CASRGQGARGRETQYF. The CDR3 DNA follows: TGTGCCAGCAGAGGACAGGGGGCGCGAGGGCGGGAGACCCAGTACTTC. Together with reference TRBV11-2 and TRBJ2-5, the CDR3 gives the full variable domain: EAGVAQSPRYKIIEKRQSVAFWCNPISGHATLYWYQQILGQGPKLLIQFQNNGVVDDSQLPKDRFSAERLKGVDSTLKIQPAKLEDSAVYLCASRGQGARGRETQYFGPGTRLLVL.

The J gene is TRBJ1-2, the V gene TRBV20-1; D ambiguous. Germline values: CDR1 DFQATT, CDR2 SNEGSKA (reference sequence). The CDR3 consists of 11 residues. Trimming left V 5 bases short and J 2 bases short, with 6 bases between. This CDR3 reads CSAQPNYGYTF. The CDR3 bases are TGCAGTGCTCAGCCGAACTATGGCTACACCTTC.

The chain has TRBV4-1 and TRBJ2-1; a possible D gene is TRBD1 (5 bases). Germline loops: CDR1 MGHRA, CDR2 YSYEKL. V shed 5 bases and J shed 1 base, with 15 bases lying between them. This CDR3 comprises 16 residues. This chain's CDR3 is CASSYRQMRSYNEQFF. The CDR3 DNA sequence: TGCGCCAGCAGCTACCGACAGATGAGGTCCTACAATGAGCAGTTCTTC.

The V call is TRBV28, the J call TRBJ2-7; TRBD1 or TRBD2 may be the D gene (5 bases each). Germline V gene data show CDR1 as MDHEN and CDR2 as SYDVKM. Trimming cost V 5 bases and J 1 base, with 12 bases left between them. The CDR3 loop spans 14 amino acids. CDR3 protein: CASSRDGASYEQYF. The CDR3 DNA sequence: TGTGCCAGCAGTCGGGACGGAGCGTCCTACGAGCAGTACTTC.